The present T cell receptor (beta chain) was sequenced within a study of Ad26.COV2.S vaccination and SARS-CoV-2 variants (dated by TCRdb to the early 2020s). Regarding the study in general: Donors in the vaccine arm were drawn from COV1001, a phase I-IIa trial of Ad26.COV2.S in healthy adults that was multicentre, randomized, double-blind and placebo-controlled. Trial participants were randomized into five groups of five: low-dose or high-dose Ad26.COV2.S given once or twice, or placebo on both occasions. The specificity and breadth of SARS-CoV-2-reactive T cell receptors after Ad26.COV2.S vaccination were assessed by TCRbeta repertoire sequencing. Blinding of investigators to trial group allocation was maintained during experiments and outcome assessment. Dosing of Ad26.COV2.S was intramuscular, at either 5x10^10 or 1x10^11 viral particles, delivered as one shot or as two shots spaced 56 days apart. The TCR-sequenced set comprised approximately 32 samples: some 20 Ad26.COV2.S vaccine recipients, 5 placebo recipients and 8 SARS-CoV-2 convalescent individuals. On the study overall, not on this receptor specifically: According to the authors, total T cell responses may have been underestimated by the TCR breadth and depth analyses. Compared with placebo recipients, Ad26.COV2.S recipients showed higher spike-specific TCR breadth (P = 0.0014). Comparable non-spike TCR breadth was observed between vaccine and placebo recipients, consistent with only spike being contained in the vaccine. Substantial breadth of spike-specific CD8+ and CD4+ T cell responses was reported after vaccination. Comparing responses between vaccine doses or regimens was not something the study was powered to do.

TCRbeta CDR3 regions were sequenced with the immunoSEQ Assay. After extraction, genomic DNA underwent amplification by bias-controlled multiplex PCR, followed by high-throughput sequencing. In the original analysis: To quantify the absolute abundance of every unique TCRbeta CDR3 region, sequences were collapsed and filtered. T cell fraction was estimated by normalization of TCRbeta template counts to usable DNA, with usable DNA being measured through amplification of reference genes present in all nucleated cells. Repertoire TCRs were annotated as SARS-CoV-2-specific when V gene, CDR3 amino acid sequence and J gene were exactly matched to a known reactive TCR set. The reference SARS-CoV-2 TCR set came from MIRA and was filtered for enrichment in COVID-19-positive ImmuneCODE repertoires, removing public or cross-reactive TCRs. Using the MIRA antigens, annotated TCRs were further analysed by specific ORF or by position within an ORF. Breadth was defined as the number of annotated unique rearrangements divided by the total number of unique productive rearrangements, and depth was defined as the summed frequency of the annotated unique rearrangements. TCR breadth was compared between groups using two-sided Wilcoxon rank-sum tests. TCRdb took this table from immuneACCESS and kept in-frame rearrangements with V and J called. Such tables lack part of the clones; where checked against another copy, unresolved V genes explain under half of the gap, and the rest is unexplained. From that table come the V and J calls and clone size; the DNA was used to work out D and trimming. This sample lists more than 300,000 clones; 86% were detected once. The top ten clones comprise about 10% of the sample.

This specimen's treatment or condition label, interpreted: approximately 18 received Ad26.COV2.S at low or high dose, single or two shots; 5 received placebo; per-sample allocation not given. For vaccine and placebo recipients, the sequenced repertoires came from samples collected on day 63 after the first injection. In Cohort 1b, roughly 25 adults aged 18-55 years were enrolled at a single site in Boston, USA, between 29 July and 7 August 2020. Ad26.COV2.S was a replication-incompetent adenovirus type 26 vector expressing a prefusion-stabilized SARS-CoV-2 spike protein from the original Wuhan strain. There are 17 amino acids in the CDR3, from cysteine to phenylalanine inclusive. The kept DNA is CDR3 alone, 51 bases in frame from the first base. V sheds 3 bases and J sheds 2 bases, leaving 19 bases between their ends. Looking up the germline V gene yields CDR1 SGDLS and CDR2 YYNGEE. Note on this clone: Its recognized antigen is unknown. One base away there is no much larger clone; base qualities are not given.

This TCR derives from a person between 18 and 60 years old who received the Ad26.COV2.S COVID-19 vaccine or a placebo. Source: peripheral blood, taken in a trial of Ad26.COV2.S vaccine versus placebo. Rearrangement joined TRBV9 to TRBJ2-3; perhaps TRBD2 is the D gene, with 6 bases matching. Here the CDR3 is given as CASSDLAGSYNTDTQYF. The DNA sequence is as follows: TGTGCCAGCAGCGACCTCGCGGGAAGCTACAACACAGATACGCAGTATTTT.